These T cell receptor beta chains were read from a single sample in a study of blood T cell repertoires in COVID-19. Data came from immunoSEQ multiplex PCR; TCRdb stores just in-frame clones and leaves some out. The data hold tens of thousands of clones, with approximately 80% observed a single time. The sequencing sample was made of peripheral blood. These receptors all stem from a man between 70 and 80 years old with acute or convalescent COVID-19. Both conserved end residues are part of each CDR3. D genes are given only for firm matches. Clone size is shown for a subset of rows, as once, few, many or a class of expanded clone.

cdr3_nt cdr3_aa j_call v_call clone_size d_call
TGCGCCAGCAGCTTGGCGACAGAGCCTCGGATCTATGGCTACACCTTC CASSLATEPRIYGYTF TRBJ1-2 TRBV5-1 NA NA
TGTGCCAGCAGCTTGGGGCACTACAATGAGCAGTTCTTC CASSLGHYNEQFF TRBJ2-1 TRBV5-4 NA NA
TGTGCCACCAGCAGAGATTGGGGACTAGCGGGGGATGAGCAGTTCTTC CATSRDWGLAGDEQFF TRBJ2-1 TRBV15 NA TRBD2
TGTGCCAGCACCGGCGTAAATACAGGGGGGGCTTTCTTT CASTGVNTGGAFF TRBJ1-1 TRBV6-5 NA TRBD1
TGTGCCATCGGCAAGGGGAAGGGGGAAAAACTGTTTTTT CAIGKGKGEKLFF TRBJ1-4 TRBV10-3 many NA
TGTGCCAGCAGCTTGAGGGCCGCCAGGACAGCTAACTATGGCTACACCTTC CASSLRAARTANYGYTF TRBJ1-2 TRBV5-5 NA NA
TGTGCCAGCTCAGCGACCGGGACCCCAGGGGGCTACGAGCAGTACTTC CASSATGTPGGYEQYF TRBJ2-7 TRBV18 NA TRBD1
TGCAGCGTTGAAGGGACAGGGTACAATGAGCAGTTCTTC CSVEGTGYNEQFF TRBJ2-1 TRBV29-1 once TRBD1
TGCGCCAGCAGCCAAGCCACGACGCAGGTCAATCAGCCCCAGCATTTT CASSQATTQVNQPQHF TRBJ1-5 TRBV4-1 NA NA
TGCAGCGTTGAATCAGGAGCAGGGGCATATACGCAGTATTTT CSVESGAGAYTQYF TRBJ2-3 TRBV29-1 NA NA
TGCAGCGTTGCTAGACAGGGGAACACTGAAGCTTTCTTT CSVARQGNTEAFF TRBJ1-1 TRBV29-1 NA TRBD1
TGTGCTAGTGGCCAGACCAGGGACCTGGGGGGGAAAGATGAAAAACTGTTTTTT CASGQTRDLGGKDEKLFF TRBJ1-4 TRBV12-5 NA NA
TGCGCCAGCAGCCGGCCAGACAGGGGCATATACAATGAGCAGTTCTTC CASSRPDRGIYNEQFF TRBJ2-1 TRBV5-1 NA TRBD1
TGTGCCAGCAGTCAGGGGGATACTGAAGCTTTCTTT CASSQGDTEAFF TRBJ1-1 TRBV3-1/TRBV3-2 few TRBD1
TGCGCCAGCAGCTTGGCCGGGGGGATGAACACTGAAGCTTTCTTT CASSLAGGMNTEAFF TRBJ1-1 TRBV5-1 NA NA
TGTGCCAGCAGCCCGCGACAGCCACAGTATAGCAATCAGCCCCAGCATTTT CASSPRQPQYSNQPQHF TRBJ1-5 TRBV21-1 NA NA
TGTGCCACCAGTGTGGCATCTGGGACTGGATACAATGAGCAGTTCTTC CATSVASGTGYNEQFF TRBJ2-1 TRBV24-1 NA NA
TGTGCCAGCAGTGAAGCGGGCAGGGGGGACACTGAAGCTTTCTTT CASSEAGRGDTEAFF TRBJ1-1 TRBV2 few TRBD1
TGCGCCAGCAGCTGGACCCCCGGGACAGGGATTCGCGAGCAGTACTTC CASSWTPGTGIREQYF TRBJ2-7 TRBV5-1 NA TRBD1
TGTGCCAGCAGTTTCTACAGGGTTGGCTACACCTTC CASSFYRVGYTF TRBJ1-2 TRBV28 NA NA
TGTGCCAGCAGCCCCCGGGACAATACGGGTGAAAAACTGTTTTTT CASSPRDNTGEKLFF TRBJ1-4 TRBV9 NA NA
TGCGCCAGCAGCCCCGCCGTGGCATACGAGCAGTACTTC CASSPAVAYEQYF TRBJ2-7 TRBV5-1 NA NA
TGTGCCAGTAGAGGACAGGGGTTAAACACTGAAGCTTTCTTT CASRGQGLNTEAFF TRBJ1-1 TRBV19 few TRBD1
TGCGCCAGCAGCTTGGCCCGACTCAACACGGGGGAGACCCAGTACTTC CASSLARLNTGETQYF TRBJ2-5 TRBV5-1 NA NA
TGTGCCACCACCTCCGGGACTAGCGGGGTAAATGAGCAGTTCTTC CATTSGTSGVNEQFF TRBJ2-1 TRBV6-5 NA TRBD2
TGTGCCAGCAGCAAACCTCTTTCCGAGACAGGGAAATTGTTCGGAAACACCATATATTTT CASSKPLSETGKLFGNTIYF TRBJ1-3 TRBV21-1 once NA
TGTGCCAGCAGCTTAATGTCGTTCGATGAGCAGTTCTTC CASSLMSFDEQFF TRBJ2-1 TRBV7-2 NA NA
TGCGCCAGCAGCTTCTCCCCGCGAAGCACTGAAGCTTTCTTT CASSFSPRSTEAFF TRBJ1-1 TRBV5-1 NA NA
TGTGCCGGCCAGCGGGGGGGCAGCTCCTACAATGAGCAGTTCTTC CAGQRGGSSYNEQFF TRBJ2-1 TRBV2 NA TRBD2
TGTGCCAGCAGCTTGGCTCTAGCCTCGGGGGAGCTGTTTTTT CASSLALASGELFF TRBJ2-2 TRBV5-6 few NA
TGCGCCAGCAGCTTGGATGGGCTTGGAGCTTTCTTT CASSLDGLGAFF TRBJ1-1 TRBV5-1 NA NA
TGTGCCAGCAGCCAAATAGCGGAGCACACAGATACGCAGTATTTT CASSQIAEHTDTQYF TRBJ2-3 TRBV9 NA NA
TGCGCCAGCAGCTTGGTGGACAGAAATGAAAAACTGTTTTTT CASSLVDRNEKLFF TRBJ1-4 TRBV5-1 NA NA
TGTGCCAGCAGCTTGTGGGGGGACAACACCGGGGAGCTGTTTTTT CASSLWGDNTGELFF TRBJ2-2 TRBV5-5 few NA
TGTGCCAGTAGTATACGACAGGACTACGAGCAGTACTTC CASSIRQDYEQYF TRBJ2-7 TRBV19 NA NA
TGTGCCAGCAGCCAAGGGGGGAACACCGGGGAGCTGTTTTTT CASSQGGNTGELFF TRBJ2-2 TRBV7-9 NA NA
TGTGCCACCAGCAGGGACAGCAATTCCTACGAGCAGTACTTC CATSRDSNSYEQYF TRBJ2-7 TRBV15 NA NA
TGCAGTGCTAGTCGGGGGGGGGCCTACAATGAGCAGTTCTTC CSASRGGAYNEQFF TRBJ2-1 TRBV20-1 NA TRBD2
TGCGCCAGCAGCTTGACAGGGCACACGGGCAATGAGCAGTTCTTC CASSLTGHTGNEQFF TRBJ2-1 TRBV5-1 once NA
TGTGCCAGCAGCCCTAGCGGGGGGGCCAGGGAGACCCAGTACTTC CASSPSGGARETQYF TRBJ2-5 TRBV3-1/TRBV3-2 NA TRBD2
TGTGCCAGTAGTATGGAGGGGCGTCAGCCCCAGCATTTT CASSMEGRQPQHF TRBJ1-5 TRBV19 NA NA
TGTGCCAGCAGCTCCACTCCCCGGGAGACCCAGTACTTC CASSSTPRETQYF TRBJ2-5 TRBV7-9 NA NA
TGTGCCAGCAGTGAACGCCCAGGGGGGTTTTTGGAGCAGTACTTC CASSERPGGFLEQYF TRBJ2-7 TRBV6-1 NA NA
TGTGCCAGCACCCTAACTAGCGGGGGGGACAATGAGCAGTTCTTC CASTLTSGGDNEQFF TRBJ2-1 TRBV7-3 NA TRBD2
TGTGCCAGCAGCTTAACGGGACTAGCGGGGGGATTCACAGATACGCAGTATTTT CASSLTGLAGGFTDTQYF TRBJ2-3 TRBV7-3 NA TRBD2
TGTGCCAGCAGCGTAGGGGCGGGGGGCAGGTCCTACGAGCAGTACTTC CASSVGAGGRSYEQYF TRBJ2-7 TRBV9 NA TRBD2
TGTGCCAGCACGGTTGCGGCGAACACTGAAGCTTTCTTT CASTVAANTEAFF TRBJ1-1 TRBV25-1 NA NA
TGTGCCAGCAGTGAGGCGGGGGCGGGCTATGAGCAGTTCTTC CASSEAGAGYEQFF TRBJ2-1 TRBV2 NA NA
TGTGCCAGCAGCCCATTAGTAGACAGGGGCATTCAGTACTTC CASSPLVDRGIQYF TRBJ2-4 TRBV7-6 NA TRBD1
TGTGCCAGCAGCTCCCACAGGGGAAAAGGCTACGAGCAGTACTTC CASSSHRGKGYEQYF TRBJ2-7 TRBV11-2 NA TRBD1
TGTGCCAGCAGTGAAGCGGCTAGGGGTAGGGCTTTCTTT CASSEAARGRAFF TRBJ1-1 TRBV2 NA NA
TGCGCCAGCAGCAGGGGCGAAAGTCTATTGACCGGGGAGCTGTTTTTT CASSRGESLLTGELFF TRBJ2-2 TRBV5-1 NA NA
TGTGCCAGCAGCTACAGACAGGGAGGTTACAATGAGCAGTTCTTC CASSYRQGGYNEQFF TRBJ2-1 TRBV7-3 NA NA
TGTGCCAGCTCACCACCACAGGGATGGTCGGAAGCTTTCTTT CASSPPQGWSEAFF TRBJ1-1 TRBV18 few NA
TGTGCCAGCAGCTTAGCTGGCGGGGGGAATACGCAGTATTTT CASSLAGGGNTQYF TRBJ2-3 TRBV7-8 NA TRBD2
TGTGCCACCAGCAGAGTCTTCAGTCAAGAGACCCAGTACTTC CATSRVFSQETQYF TRBJ2-5 TRBV15 NA NA
TGTGCCAGCAGGAACGGACCGGAGGGCACCATATATTTT CASRNGPEGTIYF TRBJ1-3 TRBV28 few NA